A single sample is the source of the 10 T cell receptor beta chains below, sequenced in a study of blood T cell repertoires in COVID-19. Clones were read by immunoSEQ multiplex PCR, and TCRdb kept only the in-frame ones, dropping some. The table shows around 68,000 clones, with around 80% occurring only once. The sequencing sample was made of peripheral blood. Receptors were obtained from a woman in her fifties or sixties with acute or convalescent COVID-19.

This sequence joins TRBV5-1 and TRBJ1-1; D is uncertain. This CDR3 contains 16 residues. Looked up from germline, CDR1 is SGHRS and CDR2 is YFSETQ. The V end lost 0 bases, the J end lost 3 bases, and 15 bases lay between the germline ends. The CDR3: CASSLGDLGRDTEAFF. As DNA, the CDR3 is TGCGCCAGCAGCTTGGGCGATTTAGGGAGGGACACTGAAGCTTTCTTT. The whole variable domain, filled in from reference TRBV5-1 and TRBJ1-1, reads KAGVTQTPRYLIKTRGQQVTLSCSPISGHRSVSWYQQTPGQGLQFLFEYFSETQRNKGNFPGRFSGRQFSNSRSEMNVSTLELGDSALYLCASSLGDLGRDTEAFFGQGTRLTVV.

CDR3 loop: CASSQGGIGEKLFF. The CDR3 DNA follows: TGCGCCAGCAGCCAAGGCGGGATTGGTGAAAAACTGTTTTTT. J is TRBJ1-4 and V is TRBV4-1; D remains ambiguous. Germline CDR1 and CDR2: MGHRA and YSYEKL. The CDR3 length is 14 residues. V lost 1 base to trimming and J lost 7 bases, with 10 bases between them.

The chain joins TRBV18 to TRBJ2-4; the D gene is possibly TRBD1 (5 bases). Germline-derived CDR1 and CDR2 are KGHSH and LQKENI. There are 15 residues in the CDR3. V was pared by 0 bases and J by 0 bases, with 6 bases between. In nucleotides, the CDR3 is TGTGCCAGCTCACCACCGACAGTAGCCAAAAACATTCAGTACTTC. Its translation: CASSPPTVAKNIQYF.

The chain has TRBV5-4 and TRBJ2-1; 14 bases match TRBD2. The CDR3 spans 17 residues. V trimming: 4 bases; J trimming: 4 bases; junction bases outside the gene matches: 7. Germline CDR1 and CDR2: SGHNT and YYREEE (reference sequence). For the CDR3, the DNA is TGTGCCAGCAGCCTGGGACTAGCGGGAGCCCGATACAATGAGCAGTTCTTC. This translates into CASSLGLAGARYNEQFF. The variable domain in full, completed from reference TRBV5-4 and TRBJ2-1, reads ETGVTQSPTHLIKTRGQQVTLRCSSQSGHNTVSWYQQALGQGPQFIFQYYREEENGRGNFPPRFSGLQFPNYSSELNVNALELDDSALYLCASSLGLAGARYNEQFFGPGTRLTVL.

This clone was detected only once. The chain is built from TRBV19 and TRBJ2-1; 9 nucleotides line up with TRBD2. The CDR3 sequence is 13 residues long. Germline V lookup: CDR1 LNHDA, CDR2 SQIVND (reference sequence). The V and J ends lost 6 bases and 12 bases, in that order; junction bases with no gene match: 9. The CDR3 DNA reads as TGTGCCAGTAGAGCACTAGCGGGCTGGGGGCAGTTCTTC. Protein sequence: CASRALAGWGQFF.

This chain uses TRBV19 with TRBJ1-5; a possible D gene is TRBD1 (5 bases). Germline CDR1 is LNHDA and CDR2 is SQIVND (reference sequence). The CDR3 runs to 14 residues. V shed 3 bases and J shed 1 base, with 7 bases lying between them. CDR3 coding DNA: TGTGCCAGTAGTATGACAGTGAGCAATCAGCCCCAGCATTTT. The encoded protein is CASSMTVSNQPQHF.

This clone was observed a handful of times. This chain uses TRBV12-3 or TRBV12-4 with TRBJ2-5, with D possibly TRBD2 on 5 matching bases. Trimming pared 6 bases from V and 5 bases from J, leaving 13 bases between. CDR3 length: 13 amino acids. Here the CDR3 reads CASRFGEWETQYF. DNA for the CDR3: TGTGCCAGCAGGTTTGGGGAGTGGGAGACCCAGTACTTC.

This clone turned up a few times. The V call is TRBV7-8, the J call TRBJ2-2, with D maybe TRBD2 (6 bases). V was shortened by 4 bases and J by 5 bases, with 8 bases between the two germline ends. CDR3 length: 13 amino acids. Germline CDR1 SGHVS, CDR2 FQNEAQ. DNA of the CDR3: TGTGCCAGCAGCTATGGGGGGACCGGGGAGCTGTTTTTT. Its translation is CASSYGGTGELFF.

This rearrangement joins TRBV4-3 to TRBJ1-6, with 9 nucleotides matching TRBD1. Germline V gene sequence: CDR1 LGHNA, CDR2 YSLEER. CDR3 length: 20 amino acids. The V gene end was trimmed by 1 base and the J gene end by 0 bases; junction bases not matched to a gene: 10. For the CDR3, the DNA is TGCGCCAGCAGCCAAGGAACATCGCCGGGACAGGGCTCCTATAATTCACCCCTCCACTTT. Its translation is CASSQGTSPGQGSYNSPLHF.

In DNA form, the CDR3 reads TGCAGTGCTAGTTGGGTAGCGGGGGTTTACGAGCAGTACTTC. It codes for CSASWVAGVYEQYF. The J gene is TRBJ2-7, the V gene TRBV20-1; 9 nucleotides agree with TRBD2. Germline V lookup: CDR1 DFQATT, CDR2 SNEGSKA (reference sequence). This CDR3 is 14 amino acids long. Losses at the gene ends were 3 bases for V and 4 bases for J; bases not matched to a gene: 7.